The clone carrying this T cell receptor beta chain has a count of ten or more. These data come from a study of early T cells in non-severe SARS-CoV-2 infection. The CDR3 has 13 amino acids. The junction had 2 bases not matched to a gene; V was cut back by 4 bases and J by 2 bases. In germline, CDR1 is SGHRS, CDR2 YFSETQ. TCRdb independently ran MiXCR on the 5' RACE reads; one entry per CDR3 protein. The sample contains about 11,000 distinct CDR3 sequences, around 4.9% of which appear only once. This TCR came from an adult who was a healthcare worker with PCR-confirmed SARS-CoV-2 infection or an uninfected control (not recorded which). Sequenced material: whole blood. The chain recombines TRBV5-1 with TRBJ1-2; 7 bases line up with TRBD1. CDR3: CASSLQGNYGYTF. In DNA form, the CDR3 reads TGCGCCAGCAGCCTACAGGGGAACTATGGCTACACCTTC.